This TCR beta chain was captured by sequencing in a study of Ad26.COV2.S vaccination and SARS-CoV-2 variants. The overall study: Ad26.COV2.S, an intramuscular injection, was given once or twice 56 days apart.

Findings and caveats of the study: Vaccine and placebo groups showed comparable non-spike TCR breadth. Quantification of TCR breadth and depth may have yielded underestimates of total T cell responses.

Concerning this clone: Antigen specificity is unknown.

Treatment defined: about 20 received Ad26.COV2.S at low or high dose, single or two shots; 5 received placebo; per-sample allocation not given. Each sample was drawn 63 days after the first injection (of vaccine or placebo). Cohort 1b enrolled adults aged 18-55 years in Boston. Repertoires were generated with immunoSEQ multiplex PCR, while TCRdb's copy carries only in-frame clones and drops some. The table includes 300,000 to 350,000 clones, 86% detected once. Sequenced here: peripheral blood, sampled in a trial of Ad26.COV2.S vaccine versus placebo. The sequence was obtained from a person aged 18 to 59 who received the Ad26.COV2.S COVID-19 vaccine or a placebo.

CDR3 sequence (DNA): TGTGCCAGCAGTTACTCGGACAGGGGGCTCTACGAGCAGTACTTC. It yields the protein CASSYSDRGLYEQYF. This chain links TRBV6-5 with TRBJ2-7, with TRBD1 matching over 11 bases. This CDR3 region has 15 residues. J lost 3 bases, V lost 0 bases, and 1 base had no gene match. The germline V gene has CDR1 MNHEY and CDR2 SVGAGI.